This T cell receptor beta chain was identified during a study of post-analysis software for immune sequencing data. Study conclusions and caveats: Comparison of patients with controls showed about 5 TRBV segments more frequent in patients, TRBV5-6, TRBV5-1 and TRBV20-1 among them.

Prepared TCR beta cDNA libraries contained unique molecular identifiers. TCRdb ran MiXCR on the PCR reads and lists one entry per CDR3 protein. Of hundreds of thousands of distinct CDR3 sequences listed, 25% to 30% are singletons. This clonotype turned up a few times. Its matching antigen is unknown. The CDR3 is 14 residues long. From germline, CDR1 is SGHDT and CDR2 YYEEEE. The junction had 9 bases not matched to a gene; V was cut back by 3 bases and J by 9 bases. This clonotype was obtained from a girl aged 10 to 17 with multiple sclerosis. The chain uses TRBV5-6 and TRBJ2-7; 10 bases align to TRBD1. Sequencing was done on a sample of blood. The CDR3 protein is CASSSTGQGNGQYF. For the CDR3, the DNA is TGTGCCAGCAGCTCTACGGGACAGGGGAACGGGCAGTACTTC.